This TCR beta chain was found in a study of blood T cells in healthy people across ages. A sample-barcoded 5' primer and a J-beta primer mix were used in a second PCR of roughly 7 to 11 cycles. TCRdb used MiXCR to reprocess the 5' RACE reads, holding one entry per CDR3 protein. This sample has about 930,000 distinct CDR3 sequences; almost 30% occur once, and the top ten carry approximately 10%. CDR1 and CDR2 from the germline V gene are ENHRY and SYGVKD. The CDR3 is 16 amino acids. These sequences were also reported in another study, on T cells of mothers and their children.

The chain links TRBV10-3 to TRBJ2-4; 11 nucleotides match TRBD1. Near its end, the DNA agrees better with TRBJ2-7, so the J call may be wrong. Sequences were obtained from blood. The TCR was taken from a woman in her thirties or forties in good health. In DNA form, the CDR3 reads TGTGCCATCAGTGATCCCGGGACAGGGGGAGGGTACGAGCAGTACTTC. It specifies CAISDPGTGGGYEQYF.